Below are 24 T cell receptor beta chains sequenced from a single sample in a study of CD8+ T cells in alopecia areata. Sequencing templates came from extracted RNA that was reverse transcribed into cDNA. Sequenced by immunoSEQ multiplex PCR; TCRdb stores in-frame clones only, minus some. The table records fewer than 250,000 clones, 43% of them present only once. Specified treatment: oral pan-JAK inhibitor, 5-10 mg twice daily. The sequencing used CD4+ T cells sorted from blood, collected at approximately week 39, from a patient treated with tofacitinib. Receptors originate from a human donor with alopecia areata.

This clone appeared a few times. The chain combines TRBV7-3 with TRBJ2-5, with D perhaps TRBD2 (6 bases). This CDR3 is built from 18 residues. Trimming removed 0 bases from V and 3 bases from J, with 20 bases in between. CDR1 is SGHTA and CDR2 is FQGTGA in the germline V gene. CDR3 region: CASSLTPYSGGGKETQYF. As DNA, the CDR3 is TGTGCCAGCAGCTTAACCCCTTATAGCGGAGGTGGGAAAGAGACCCAGTACTTC.

This clone was found many times. V usage is TRBV7-2 and J usage is TRBJ1-1; no definite D call. The CDR3 runs to 13 residues. The germline V gene has CDR1 SGHTA and CDR2 FQGNSA. Deletions cut 5 bases from V and 8 bases from J, with 15 bases between. The CDR3 DNA reads as TGTGCCAGCAGCCAGCGGTCCAGCCGAGAAGCTTTCTTT. This translates into CASSQRSSREAFF.

Only one count was recorded for this clone. The chain is built from TRBV6-1 and TRBJ2-3, with D tentatively TRBD1 (5 bases). In germline, CDR1 is MNHNS, CDR2 SASEGT. Trimming removed 6 bases from V and 6 bases from J, with 7 bases in between. The CDR3 covers 11 residues. Here the CDR3 DNA reads TGTGCCAGCAGCAGACAGGATACGCAGTATTTT. Translation gives CASSRQDTQYF.

The V and J genes are TRBV5-1 and TRBJ2-3; D gene uncertain. Deletions cut 4 bases from V and 2 bases from J, with 14 bases between. CDR1 SGHRS and CDR2 YFSETQ come from the germline V gene. CDR3 length equals 15 residues. CDR3 bases: TGCGCCAGCAGCACCACCCCACCCCCCACAGATACGCAGTATTTT. Translated: CASSTTPPPTDTQYF.

This clone was detected a few times. The chain employs TRBV5-1 and TRBJ1-5, with D uncertain. The CDR3 contains 14 residues. The ends were cut back, 0 bases at V and 6 bases at J, with 10 bases in the middle. CDR1 and CDR2 (germline): SGHRS, YFSETQ. CDR3 in amino acids: CASSLDAGSQPQHF. DNA of the CDR3: TGCGCCAGCAGCTTGGATGCCGGGTCTCAGCCCCAGCATTTT.

V is TRBV30 and J is TRBJ2-2; D might be TRBD1 or TRBD2, each matching 5 bases. This CDR3 has 16 amino acids. Trimming pared 0 bases from V and 4 bases from J, leaving 15 bases between. The germline V gene has CDR1 GTSNPN and CDR2 SVGIG (reference sequence). The CDR3: CAWSVVGGRVTGELFF. Written as DNA, the CDR3 is TGTGCCTGGAGTGTAGTTGGGGGACGGGTCACCGGGGAGCTGTTTTTT.

J is TRBJ2-3 and V is TRBV15; D uncertain. The CDR3 is made up of 14 amino acids. Deletions cut 2 bases from V and 1 base from J, with 7 bases between. The V gene's germline CDR1 is LNHNV and CDR2 YYDKDF (reference sequence). CDR3 bases: TGTGCCACCAGCAGATGGTCTCGCACAGATACGCAGTATTTT. Protein: CATSRWSRTDTQYF.

V gene TRBV6-6 combines with J gene TRBJ1-2; TRBD1 matches 7 bases. This CDR3 spans 15 amino acids. V trimming: 0 bases; J trimming: 4 bases; junction bases outside the gene matches: 5. CDR1 is MNHNY, CDR2 SVGAGI, per germline (reference sequence). The CDR3 DNA reads TGTGCCAGCAGTTACTCGGGAGGGGGCGGCTATGGCTACACCTTC. Its translation: CASSYSGGGGYGYTF.

The gene calls are TRBV29-1 and TRBJ2-3; TRBD1 matches 8 bases. With 4 bases clipped from V and 4 bases from J, the junction kept 7 bases outside the gene matches. There are 14 residues in the CDR3. Per the germline V gene, CDR1 is SQVTM and CDR2 is ANQGSEA. Here the CDR3 DNA reads TGCAGCGTTGGAGGACAGGGTTCGCCAGATACGCAGTATTTT. Residues: CSVGGQGSPDTQYF.

This clone has only a few counts. The V gene is TRBV19, the J gene TRBJ1-2; maybe TRBD1 (5 bases). In germline, CDR1 is LNHDA, CDR2 SQIVND (reference sequence). The ends were cut back, 4 bases at V and 8 bases at J, with 23 bases in the middle. The length of the CDR3 is 16 residues. CDR3 nucleotide sequence: TGTGCCAGTAGTAGAGACGCGGCAGGGCTCTATGGCGGCTACACCTTC. Residues: CASSRDAAGLYGGYTF.

The V gene is TRBV30, the J gene TRBJ2-4; weak D call: TRBD2 (5 bases). V was shortened by 3 bases and J by 2 bases, with 8 bases between the two germline ends. Germline lookup yields CDR1 GTSNPN and CDR2 SVGIG (reference sequence). The CDR3 loop spans 13 amino acids. The CDR3, as DNA: TGTGCCTGGAGGCCGGGGTCCAAAAACATTCAGTACTTC. It specifies CAWRPGSKNIQYF.

This clone turned up a few times. The chain is built from TRBV4-2 and TRBJ2-1, with 9 bases aligning to TRBD1. Germline loops: CDR1 LGHNA, CDR2 YNFKEQ. The CDR3 runs 14 residues. Unmatched junction bases numbered 5, after V lost 2 bases and J lost 9 bases. The CDR3 nucleotides are TGTGCCAGCAGCCAAAACAGGGGGCAGAGTGAGCAGTTCTTC. Protein product: CASSQNRGQSEQFF.

The chain couples TRBV14 to TRBJ1-1; D is ambiguous. This CDR3 region has 15 residues. The germline CDR1 and CDR2 sequences are SGHDN and FVKESK. V was trimmed by 2 bases and J by 0 bases, leaving 10 bases between them. The CDR3 loop reads CASSQLRDLNTEAFF. The CDR3, as DNA: TGTGCCAGCAGCCAACTGCGGGATTTGAACACTGAAGCTTTCTTT.

This chain connects TRBV15 to TRBJ2-7; 8 bases are shared with TRBD2. V lost 5 bases, J lost 5 bases, and 11 bases stayed unmatched. Germline V gene data show CDR1 as LNHNV and CDR2 as YYDKDF (reference sequence). The CDR3 covers 15 residues. DNA of the CDR3: TGTGCCACCAGCGGTGGGACACCCGGGAGGGACGAGCAGTACTTC. Its protein is CATSGGTPGRDEQYF.

This clone was detected a few times. V usage is TRBV4-1 and J usage is TRBJ1-5, with 7 bases matching TRBD1. CDR1 and CDR2 (germline): MGHRA, YSYEKL. Trimming removed 4 bases from V and 2 bases from J; junction bases left unmatched: 5. CDR3 length: 15 residues. CDR3: CASSPTQGGNQPQHF. Written as DNA, the CDR3 is TGCGCCAGCAGCCCAACGCAGGGGGGCAATCAGCCCCAGCATTTT.

This clone was picked up a small number of times. This sequence joins TRBV14 and TRBJ2-2, with D perhaps given as TRBD1 or TRBD2 (5 bases each). This CDR3 has 18 amino acids. Per germline, CDR1 SGHDN and CDR2 FVKESK. Deletions cut 4 bases from V and 6 bases from J, with 24 bases between. This chain's CDR3 is CASSPATQRTSVPGELFF. The CDR3 DNA is TGTGCCAGCAGCCCCGCCACCCAGCGGACATCCGTCCCCGGGGAGCTGTTTTTT.

There are a few counts of this clone. This chain joins TRBV2 and TRBJ1-5, with D uncertain. V lost 4 bases and J lost 2, with 12 bases in between. CDR3 length: 15 amino acids. Per germline, CDR1 SNHLY and CDR2 FYNNEI. The CDR3 is CASSGTLTGNQPQHF. As DNA, the CDR3 is TGTGCCAGCAGTGGGACCCTCACCGGCAATCAGCCCCAGCATTTT.

This chain connects TRBV10-3 to TRBJ1-1, with no clear D. This CDR3 is built from 13 residues. The germline V and J ends were trimmed by 0 bases and 1 base, with 3 bases remaining between them. Germline CDR1 is ENHRY and CDR2 is SYGVKD. The CDR3 DNA reads TGTGCCATCAGTGAGTCGCAGAACACTGAAGCTTTCTTT. Its protein is CAISESQNTEAFF.

This clone was found a few times. V gene TRBV15 combines with J gene TRBJ1-1, with 8 nucleotides matching TRBD1. Germline loops: CDR1 LNHNV, CDR2 YYDKDF (reference sequence). The CDR3 runs 14 residues. After removal of 1 base from V and 5 bases from J, the junction contained 3 bases not matched to a gene. The CDR3 bases are TGTGCCACCAGCAGAGTGGGACAGGAGACTGAAGCTTTCTTT. This sequence encodes CATSRVGQETEAFF.

The chain carries TRBV4-1 and TRBJ2-7; D might be TRBD1 (5 bases). Trimming took 4 bases from V and 1 from J, leaving 8 bases between them. The CDR3 length is 13 residues. The germline V gene has CDR1 MGHRA and CDR2 YSYEKL. The CDR3 DNA is TGCGCCAGCAGCCCGACAGTTTCCTACGAGCAGTACTTC. It codes for CASSPTVSYEQYF.

J is TRBJ2-7 and V is TRBV19; TRBD1 aligns across 8 bases. V was clipped by 5 bases and J by 2 bases; unmatched bases: 2. CDR3 length: 13 amino acids. Germline assignment: CDR1 LNHDA and CDR2 SQIVND (reference sequence). The CDR3 nucleotides read TGTGCCAGTAGTGTGACAGGGGCCTACGAGCAGTACTTC. It codes for CASSVTGAYEQYF.

About this clone: Additional DNA sequences in this sample encode the identical CDR3. The chain has TRBV30 and TRBJ1-5, with D unclear. Between the trimmed V and J ends, which lost 1 base and 5 bases, there was a span of 6 bases. The CDR3 contains 12 residues. The germline CDR1 and CDR2 sequences are GTSNPN and SVGIG (reference sequence). In DNA, the CDR3 is TGTGCCTGGAGTGGGGGAGATCAGCCCCAGCATTTT. As protein: CAWSGGDQPQHF. The variable domain in full, completed from reference TRBV30 and TRBJ1-5, reads SQTIHQWPATLVQPVGSPLSLECTVEGTSNPNLYWYRQAAGRGLQLLFYSVGIGQISSEVPQNLSASRPQDRQFILSSKKLLLSDSGFYLCAWSGGDQPQHFGDGTRLSIL.

The V and J genes are TRBV4-1 and TRBJ1-2, with a possible D match to TRBD1 (6 bases). Germline values: CDR1 MGHRA, CDR2 YSYEKL. V was shortened by 0 bases and J by 3 bases, with 23 bases between the two germline ends. The CDR3 spans 19 residues. CDR3 in amino acids: CASSQDQGRKLGLDYGYTF. CDR3 coding DNA: TGCGCCAGCAGCCAAGATCAGGGGAGAAAGTTAGGTTTGGACTATGGCTACACCTTC.

The chain has TRBV28 and TRBJ1-1; D is ambiguous. Germline values: CDR1 MDHEN, CDR2 SYDVKM. CDR3 length: 14 amino acids. V lost 6 bases, J lost 1 base, and 12 bases lay in between. CDR3 in DNA: TGTGCCAGCAGCTCATTCGGCCGGAACACTGAAGCTTTCTTT. Translating gives CASSSFGRNTEAFF.